These 19 T cell receptor beta chains share one sample of origin, sequenced in a study of Ad26.COV2.S vaccination and SARS-CoV-2 variants. The method was immunoSEQ multiplex PCR; TCRdb's version includes in-frame clones alone and lacks a portion of them. Of around 350,000 clones in the sample, approximately 90% were seen once. Sequenced here: peripheral blood, sampled after recovery from COVID-19. Receptors originate from a human donor who had recovered from COVID-19.

This clone was detected only once. The chain links TRBV7-9 to TRBJ2-2, with 7 nucleotides matching TRBD2. This CDR3 is 13 amino acids long. With V trimmed by 10 bases and J by 4 bases, 6 bases remained unmatched. Germline-derived CDR1 and CDR2 are SEHNR and FQNEAQ (reference sequence). CDR3 coding DNA: TGTGCCACTCCCGGGGGGTCCACCGGGGAGCTGTTTTTT. It encodes CATPGGSTGELFF.

As regards this clone: The junction does not match germline at one end; this may be a read error. The chain has TRBV7-9 and TRBJ1-5; TRBD1 matches at 8 bases. The CDR3 has 16 residues. The germline V gene has CDR1 SEHNR and CDR2 FQNEAQ (reference sequence). In DNA, the CDR3 is TGTGCCAGCAGTTTAGGACAGGGCTATAGCAATCAGCCCCAGCATTTT. Protein product: CASSLGQGYSNQPQHF.

The chain recombines TRBV28 with TRBJ2-3; D may correspond to TRBD1 or TRBD2 (5 bases each). The CDR3 spans 14 residues. V gave up 3 bases and J gave up 3 bases, with 10 bases separating them. Looked up from germline, CDR1 is MDHEN and CDR2 is SYDVKM. CDR3 DNA: TGTGCCAGCAGTTTTGGGGGTGGGACAGATACGCAGTATTTT. Amino acid sequence: CASSFGGGTDTQYF.

The genes are TRBV10-2 and TRBJ2-3; D not resolved. CDR3 length: 15 residues. V lost 8 bases to trimming and J lost 1 base, with 16 bases between them. Germline CDR1 WSHSY, CDR2 SAAADI. The DNA of the CDR3 is TGCGCCAGCGCCCGCCTTGGGCTTGGCACAGATACGCAGTATTTT. Translated, it gives CASARLGLGTDTQYF.

The chain couples TRBV27 to TRBJ1-2; no clear D gene. V was cut by 3 bases and J by 6 bases, with 11 bases left in between. The CDR3 totals 13 residues. Germline CDR1 is MNHEY and CDR2 is SMNVEV (reference sequence). The CDR3 protein is CASSFSLSDGYTF. In nucleotides, the CDR3 is TGTGCCAGCAGTTTTTCTCTTTCTGATGGCTACACCTTC.

The genes are TRBV6-5 and TRBJ2-6; D is uncertain. Deletions cut 11 bases from V and 0 bases from J, with 11 bases between. CDR3 length: 14 residues. Germline V gene lookup returns CDR1 MNHEY and CDR2 SVGAGI. CDR3 nucleotides: TGTGCCCTGGCAGACTTCTCTGGGGCCAACGTCCTGACTTTC. Translation: CALADFSGANVLTF.

The genes are TRBV19 and TRBJ1-2; maybe TRBD1 (5 bases). Trimming stripped 3 bases from V and 3 bases from J, with 11 bases between. The CDR3 totals 14 residues. Germline CDR1 is LNHDA and CDR2 is SQIVND (reference sequence). CDR3 residues: CASSMGPLDYGYTF. Here the CDR3 DNA reads TGTGCCAGTAGTATGGGACCCCTGGACTATGGCTACACCTTC. Together with reference TRBV19 and TRBJ1-2, the CDR3 gives the full variable domain: DGGITQSPKYLFRKEGQNVTLSCEQNLNHDAMYWYRQDPGQGLRLIYYSQIVNDFQKGDIAEGYSVSREKKESFPLTVTSAQKNPTAFYLCASSMGPLDYGYTFGSGTRLTVV.

The chain joins TRBV6-5 to TRBJ1-3, with D possibly being TRBD1 (6 bases). Germline-derived CDR1 and CDR2 are MNHEY and SVGAGI. The CDR3 covers 16 residues. Trimming took 2 bases from V and 3 from J, leaving 14 bases between them. In DNA form, the CDR3 reads TGTGCCAGCAGTTACCGGGGGGGCTGGGATGGAAACACCATATATTTT. Residues: CASSYRGGWDGNTIYF.

J is TRBJ2-3 and V is TRBV19; 7 nucleotides align to TRBD2. The CDR3 extends over 17 amino acids. The trim removed 1 base at V and 2 bases at J, leaving 9 bases unmatched. Germline V gene lookup returns CDR1 LNHDA and CDR2 SQIVND (reference sequence). The CDR3 coding sequence is TGTGCCAGTAGTATAGCCTCTGTGGGGGGGTACACAGATACGCAGTATTTT. Its protein product is CASSIASVGGYTDTQYF. The entire variable domain, with the rest obtained from reference TRBV19 and TRBJ2-3, is as follows: DGGITQSPKYLFRKEGQNVTLSCEQNLNHDAMYWYRQDPGQGLRLIYYSQIVNDFQKGDIAEGYSVSREKKESFPLTVTSAQKNPTAFYLCASSIASVGGYTDTQYFGPGTRLTVL.

The chain employs TRBV7-2 and TRBJ2-3; D uncertain. In germline, CDR1 is SGHTA, CDR2 FQGNSA. The CDR3 covers 15 residues. Deletions cut 4 bases from V and 1 base from J, with 12 bases between. The CDR3 DNA reads TGTGCCAGCAGCTCTGCGCTGTTCGGCACAGATACGCAGTATTTT. It encodes CASSSALFGTDTQYF.

In regard to this clone: Other DNA sequences from this sample encode an identical CDR3 as well. V and J are TRBV11-2 and TRBJ1-5, with D hard to call. Germline assignment: CDR1 SGHAT and CDR2 FQNNGV. Trimming left V 0 bases short and J 2 bases short, with 2 bases between. The CDR3 totals 13 residues. CDR3 amino acids: CASSLDGNQPQHF. The CDR3 DNA sequence: TGTGCCAGCAGCTTAGACGGCAATCAGCCCCAGCATTTT.

This clone was picked up one time. The chain carries TRBV28 and TRBJ1-6; TRBD1 might be the D (5 bases). CDR3 size: 15 residues. Trimming removed 8 bases at V and 10 bases at J, with 21 bases between. CDR1 and CDR2 (germline): MDHEN, SYDVKM. In nucleotides, the CDR3 is TGTGCCAGCGGGTCCCCCCAGGGCACGACCTCACCCCTCCACTTT. This sequence encodes CASGSPQGTTSPLHF.

The genes are TRBV15 and TRBJ1-1; D is unresolved. The germline V gene has CDR1 LNHNV and CDR2 YYDKDF (reference sequence). The CDR3 extends over 13 amino acids. V was pared by 4 bases and J by 3 bases, with 9 bases between. In nucleotides, the CDR3 is TGTGCCACCAGCATGAGGGAATACACTGAAGCTTTCTTT. Translating it yields CATSMREYTEAFF.

This clone was counted a single time. The rearrangement links TRBV5-1 to TRBJ2-1; D is unresolved. CDR1 SGHRS and CDR2 YFSETQ come from the germline V gene. The CDR3 is made up of 14 amino acids. V dropped 0 bases and J dropped 1 base, with 5 bases sitting between them. The CDR3 bases are TGCGCCAGCAGCTTGGCACAATCCTACAATGAGCAGTTCTTC. Protein: CASSLAQSYNEQFF.

The V call is TRBV7-9, the J call TRBJ2-2, with 8 nucleotides matching TRBD1. CDR1 and CDR2 (germline): SEHNR, FQNEAQ (reference sequence). This CDR3 is 15 amino acids long. V was clipped by 8 bases and J by 2 bases; unmatched bases: 7. In nucleotides, the CDR3 is TGTGCCAGCTCCTCGGGACAGGCAAACACCGGGGAGCTGTTTTTT. It yields the protein CASSSGQANTGELFF. The whole variable domain, remainder taken from reference TRBV7-9 and TRBJ2-2, is DTGVSQNPRHKITKRGQNVTFRCDPISEHNRLYWYRQTLGQGPEFLTYFQNEAQLEKSRLLSDRFSAERPKGSFSTLEIQRTEQGDSAMYLCASSSGQANTGELFFGEGSRLTVL.

This chain connects TRBV18 to TRBJ1-3, with TRBD1 as a possible D gene (5 bases). Trimming left V 3 bases short and J 0 bases short, with 18 bases between. Looked up from germline, CDR1 is KGHSH and CDR2 is LQKENI. CDR3 size: 18 residues. The CDR3 loop reads CASSPGWGLGDSGNTIYF. Here the CDR3 DNA reads TGTGCCAGCTCACCGGGTTGGGGACTTGGAGACTCTGGAAACACCATATATTTT.

The chain has TRBV27 and TRBJ2-7; 7 bases are a match to TRBD2. CDR1 is MNHEY and CDR2 is SMNVEV in the germline V gene (reference sequence). Germline trimming cut 6 bases from V and 3 bases from J; bases unmatched to any gene: 11. The CDR3 is made up of 15 amino acids. The DNA of the CDR3 is TGTGCCAGCAGGGGCTTAAGCCTAGCGGACTACGAGCAGTACTTC. This sequence encodes CASRGLSLADYEQYF.

The CDR3 sequence: CSLAGPHEQFF. The CDR3 coding sequence is TGCAGTCTAGCGGGGCCCCATGAGCAGTTCTTC. This rearrangement joins TRBV20-1 to TRBJ2-1, with 9 nucleotides matching TRBD2. The CDR3 consists of 11 residues. Germline CDR1 reads DFQATT; CDR2 reads SNEGSKA (reference sequence). The V gene end was trimmed by 8 bases and the J gene end by 8 bases; junction bases not matched to a gene: 4.

V is TRBV18 and J is TRBJ1-1; D gene ambiguous. CDR1 is KGHSH, CDR2 LQKENI, per germline. V was trimmed by 6 bases and J by 1 base, leaving 9 bases between them. This CDR3 has 13 amino acids. The CDR3 sequence: CASSPVANTEAFF. Here the CDR3 DNA reads TGTGCCAGCTCTCCGGTCGCGAACACTGAAGCTTTCTTT.